The rows below give T cell receptor beta chains drawn from one sample of a study of cytotoxic CD8 clonotypes in ibrutinib-treated CLL. Only in-frame clones appear in the TCRdb table, and some are missing; sequencing was by immunoSEQ multiplex PCR. The data hold some 23,000 clones, with 65% to 80% observed a single time. The starting material was PBMCs, obtained after 12 months of ibrutinib treatment. These receptors were taken from a human donor with chronic lymphocytic leukemia. CDR3s include the opening cysteine and the closing phenylalanine or tryptophan. The order of the fields is clone size, CDR3 length, V gene, J gene, D gene, CDR3 DNA, CDR3 protein. D genes are given only for firm matches. Part of the rows lack a size; the others show once, few, many or a class for expanded clones.

NA	16	TRBV11-2	TRBJ2-7	TRBD2	TGTGCCAGCAGCCCCTCGGGACTAGCGGGGAGATACGAGCAGTACTTC	CASSPSGLAGRYEQYF
NA	14	TRBV6-5	TRBJ1-1	NA	TGTGCCAGCAGTTACTCGTACAAGAACACTGAAGCTTTCTTT	CASSYSYKNTEAFF
NA	13	TRBV19	TRBJ2-7	NA	TGTGCCAGTAGTACTCTACCCCCCAACGAGCAGTACTTC	CASSTLPPNEQYF
NA	14	TRBV18	TRBJ2-3	NA	TGTGCCAGCTCACCGACAAAGGGCACAGATACGCAGTATTTT	CASSPTKGTDTQYF
once	16	TRBV28	TRBJ1-4	TRBD1	TGTGCCAGCAGTTTATTGGGTGGACAGGGATCCGAAAAACTGTTTTTT	CASSLLGGQGSEKLFF
NA	17	TRBV10-3	TRBJ2-1	TRBD1	TGTGCCATCAGTGGGAACCGGGACAGCAGCTCCTACAATGAGCAGTTCTTC	CAISGNRDSSSYNEQFF
few	13	TRBV7-6	TRBJ2-1	TRBD2	TGTGCCAGCAGCCCTAGCGGGGCCCTTGAGCAGTTCTTC	CASSPSGALEQFF
NA	14	TRBV5-6	TRBJ2-5	NA	TGTGCCAGCAGCCATTGGGGCCTTGGTGAGACCCAGTACTTC	CASSHWGLGETQYF
NA	12	TRBV7-9	TRBJ2-2	NA	TGTGCCAGCTCGGGCAGGGCCGTGGGGCTGTTTTTT	CASSGRAVGLFF
once	15	TRBV7-2	TRBJ2-3	TRBD2	TGTGCCAGCAGCTTCAGAGCGGGGTTCACAGATACGCAGTATTTT	CASSFRAGFTDTQYF
few	15	TRBV5-1	TRBJ2-3	NA	TGCGCCAGCAGCCACCTTGGGCTCAACACAGATACGCAGTATTTT	CASSHLGLNTDTQYF
NA	17	TRBV11-2	TRBJ2-1	NA	TGTGCCAGCAGCTTCCGAGCCTGGGGGGGCAAATACAATGAGCAGTTCTTC	CASSFRAWGGKYNEQFF
few	18	TRBV7-2	TRBJ2-1	TRBD2	TGTGCCAGCAGCTTAGACCTCCTCCGGACTAGAAGAGGGAATGAGCAGTTCTTC	CASSLDLLRTRRGNEQFF
NA	16	TRBV29-1	TRBJ2-1	NA	TGCAGCGTTGACAAGGAAGGTGGGGAAACCTACAATGAGCAGTTCTTC	CSVDKEGGETYNEQFF
few	16	TRBV11-2	TRBJ2-1	NA	TGTGCCAGCAGCTCCCCCAGGGGGGGGGTTATCAATGAGCAGTTCTTC	CASSSPRGGVINEQFF
NA	12	TRBV13	TRBJ1-3	NA	TGTGCCAGCAGCTTAGCCCGAAACACCATATATTTT	CASSLARNTIYF
NA	13	TRBV2	TRBJ2-7	NA	TGTGCCACCAGGGGCCTAGCCTTAGACGAGCAGTACTTC	CATRGLALDEQYF
NA	12	TRBV19	TRBJ1-2	TRBD1	TGTGCCAGTAGCATGACAGGGAAGGGCTACACCTTC	CASSMTGKGYTF
NA	13	TRBV2	TRBJ2-3	TRBD2	TGTGCCATCGTAGCGGGGGGCACAGATACGCAGTATTTT	CAIVAGGTDTQYF
NA	14	TRBV5-1	TRBJ2-1	TRBD1	TGCGCCAGCAGCTCAGGACAGGGTGCAACTGAGCAGTTCTTC	CASSSGQGATEQFF
NA	19	TRBV4-3	TRBJ1-4	NA	TGCGCCAGCAGCCAAGATATGGACTCGGATTCGAGCGTAAACGAAAAACTGTTTTTT	CASSQDMDSDSSVNEKLFF
NA	12	TRBV5-6	TRBJ1-3	NA	TGTGCCAGCAGCTTGGTTGGTAACACCATATATTTT	CASSLVGNTIYF
NA	15	TRBV7-7	TRBJ2-1	TRBD2	TGTGCTAGCAGCTTACTAGCGGGGGGAATCGATGAGCAGTTCTTC	CASSLLAGGIDEQFF
NA	15	TRBV11-3	TRBJ1-1	NA	TGTGCCAGCAGCTCGGGGTCACTCGGGGCCTTTGAAGCTTTCTTT	CASSSGSLGAFEAFF
once	15	TRBV7-2	TRBJ1-4	NA	TGTGCCAGCAGCTTAGGCTCGGGGGGAAATGAAAAACTGTTTTTT	CASSLGSGGNEKLFF
NA	12	TRBV29-1	TRBJ2-7	TRBD2	TGCAGCGTTTTGACTAGCGCGGGAGAGCAGTACTTC	CSVLTSAGEQYF
NA	14	TRBV28	TRBJ2-7	NA	TGTGCCAGCATCCTCGGGGGTCCGTCCTACGAGCAGTACTTC	CASILGGPSYEQYF
few	15	TRBV30	TRBJ2-2	TRBD1	TGTGCCTGGGGACTTCAGGGGGCGCGGACCGGGGAGCTGTTTTTT	CAWGLQGARTGELFF
NA	11	TRBV6-5	TRBJ1-1	TRBD1	TGTGCCTTGGGACAGGGGGCTGAAGCTTTCTTT	CALGQGAEAFF
once	14	TRBV4-2	TRBJ2-7	NA	TGTGCCAGCAGCCAAGATCTAGACTCCTACGAGCAGTACTTC	CASSQDLDSYEQYF
few	13	TRBV30	TRBJ1-5	TRBD1	TGTGCCTGGTCAGGGGGCGCGGGGCAGCCCCAGCATTTT	CAWSGGAGQPQHF
NA	17	TRBV2	TRBJ2-7	NA	TGTGCCAGCAGTGCTCTTACCCTAGAGATATATACCGACGAGCAGTACTTC	CASSALTLEIYTDEQYF
once	14	TRBV11-2	TRBJ2-5	NA	TGTGCCAGCGGTGGGGGCATTACCGAGGGGACCCAGTACTTC	CASGGGITEGTQYF
NA	14	TRBV7-9	TRBJ2-5	TRBD2	TGTGCCAGCAGCCGGGGACTAGCGGTTGCAACCCAGTACTTC	CASSRGLAVATQYF
NA	13	TRBV6-1	TRBJ2-5	NA	TGTGCCAGCAGTCGGGGTAGGAGGGAGACCCAGTACTTC	CASSRGRRETQYF
few	14	TRBV18	TRBJ1-1	NA	TGTGCCAGCTCACCGGTGGCAAGGAACACTGAAGCTTTCTTT	CASSPVARNTEAFF
medium-sized	13	TRBV29-1	TRBJ1-6	NA	TGCAGCGTACGTAGCTCCTATAATTCACCCCTCCACTTT	CSVRSSYNSPLHF
NA	15	TRBV7-3	TRBJ2-7	TRBD1	TGTGCCAGCAGCCCACAGGGGGCAACCCCCTACGAGCAGTACTTC	CASSPQGATPYEQYF
few	15	TRBV30	TRBJ1-1	TRBD1	TGTGCCTGGAGGGACGGGACAGGGGGACGGGCTGAAGCTTTCTTT	CAWRDGTGGRAEAFF
NA	15	TRBV6-6	TRBJ1-1	NA	TGTGCCAGCAGTTATCGGCAGACTTTGAACACTGAAGCTTTCTTT	CASSYRQTLNTEAFF
once	16	TRBV5-1	TRBJ2-3	TRBD1	TGCGCCAGCAGCTTGGGCGGACAGGGGGCCTCTGATACGCAGTATTTT	CASSLGGQGASDTQYF
NA	13	TRBV27	TRBJ2-5	NA	TGTGCCAGCAGTTTTCGTGGGTACGGGACCCAGTACTTC	CASSFRGYGTQYF
NA	13	TRBV30	TRBJ1-3	NA	TGTGCCTCCTATCAGGGAAAGGGAAACACCATATATTTT	CASYQGKGNTIYF
few	14	TRBV4-1	TRBJ1-4	NA	TGCGCCAGCAGCACGACTGCGTCTGATGAAAAACTGTTTTTT	CASSTTASDEKLFF
NA	15	TRBV30	TRBJ1-5	TRBD1	TGTGCCTGGAGTGTATCGGGGACAGGGAATCAGCCCCAGCATTTT	CAWSVSGTGNQPQHF
few	14	TRBV12-5	TRBJ1-2	NA	TGTGCTAGTGGGGGGCTTGAGGTTAGCTATGGCTACACCTTC	CASGGLEVSYGYTF
NA	13	TRBV21-1	TRBJ1-5	NA	TGTGCCAGCAGCAAAGAAGCCAATCAGCCCCAGCATTTT	CASSKEANQPQHF
NA	16	TRBV7-8	TRBJ1-2	TRBD1	TGTGCCAGCAGCTTAGTAGGGGAGTCAGGGGGCTCTGGCTACACCTTC	CASSLVGESGGSGYTF
NA	14	TRBV7-2	TRBJ1-6	TRBD1	TGTGCCAGCAGCATAGACAGGGGGAACTCACCCCTCCACTTT	CASSIDRGNSPLHF
once	13	TRBV19	TRBJ2-7	NA	TGTGCCAGTAGTCGATCAGGGGCGGGCGAGCAGTACTTC	CASSRSGAGEQYF
few	14	TRBV19	TRBJ1-2	NA	TGTGCCAGTAGTACCACACACTCTTCACATGGCTACACCTTC	CASSTTHSSHGYTF
NA	12	TRBV28	TRBJ2-7	NA	TGTGCCAGCAGGCCAGACTCCTACGAGCAGTACTTC	CASRPDSYEQYF
NA	18	TRBV7-6	TRBJ2-7	TRBD1	TGTGCCAGCGGAGGATGGACAGGGGGCGCCTTTCTAGGGTACGAGCAGTACTTC	CASGGWTGGAFLGYEQYF
once	15	TRBV5-1	TRBJ2-1	TRBD2	TGCGCCACCAAGAAGTTAGCGGGGGTTCCCAATGAGCAGTTCTTC	CATKKLAGVPNEQFF
NA	15	TRBV4-3	TRBJ2-3	NA	TGCGCCAGCAGCCAAGATACGGGACAAATAGCTACGCAGTATTTT	CASSQDTGQIATQYF
NA	16	TRBV15	TRBJ1-2	TRBD1	TGTGCCACCAGCAGAGGTCAGGGGGCGCGGGGGTATGGCTACACCTTC	CATSRGQGARGYGYTF